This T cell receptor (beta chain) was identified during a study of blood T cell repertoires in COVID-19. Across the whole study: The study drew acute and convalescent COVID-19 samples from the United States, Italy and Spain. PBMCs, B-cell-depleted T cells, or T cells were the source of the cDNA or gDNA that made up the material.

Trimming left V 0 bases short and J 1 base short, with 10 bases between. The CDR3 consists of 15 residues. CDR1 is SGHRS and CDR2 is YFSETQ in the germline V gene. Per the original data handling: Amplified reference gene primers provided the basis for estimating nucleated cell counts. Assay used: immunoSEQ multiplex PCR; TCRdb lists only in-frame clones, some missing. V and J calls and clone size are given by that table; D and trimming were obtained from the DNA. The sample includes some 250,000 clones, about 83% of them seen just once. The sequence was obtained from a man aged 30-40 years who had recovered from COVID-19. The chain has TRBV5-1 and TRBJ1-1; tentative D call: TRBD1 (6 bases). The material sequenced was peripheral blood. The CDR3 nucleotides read TGCGCCAGCAGCTTGGTGGGACACGAGAACACTGAAGCTTTCTTT. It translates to CASSLVGHENTEAFF.